Following are 20 T cell receptor beta chains from one sample sequenced in a study of patients and donors after allogeneic stem cell transplantation. Each CDR3 protein gets one entry after TCRdb re-called the RT-PCR reads with MiXCR. The data hold over 130,000 distinct CDR3 sequences, with 30% to 45% observed a single time. Material for sequencing was blood, either unsorted or a sorted T cell fraction (not recorded which). Receptors were obtained from a human donor who was either an allogeneic HSCT recipient or a stem cell or donor lymphocyte infusion donor (not recorded which). It is not recorded whose cells these are; they may come from a transplant donor.

This clonotype was seen more than once but under ten times. CDR3 protein: CASSPLIGQINTEAFF. DNA for the CDR3: TGTGCCAGCAGTCCCCTAATAGGACAGATAAACACTGAAGCTTTCTTT. The chain recombines TRBV6-5 with TRBJ1-1; tentative D call: TRBD1 (6 bases). The germline V gene has CDR1 MNHEY and CDR2 SVGAGI. This CDR3 region has 16 residues. V lost 5 bases, J lost 2 bases, and 18 bases lay in between.

This clonotype was counted at least ten times. The chain has TRBV9 and TRBJ1-1; D is unresolved. The CDR3 extends over 13 amino acids. With 3 bases removed from V and 0 bases from J, the gap between germline ends came to 6 bases. Germline V CDR1 and CDR2: SGDLS, YYNGEE. CDR3 amino acids: CASSAGMNTEAFF. The CDR3, as DNA: TGTGCCAGCAGCGCCGGGATGAACACTGAAGCTTTCTTT.

J is TRBJ1-1 and V is TRBV6-5, with no clear D. The CDR3 loop spans 11 amino acids. Deletions cut 8 bases from V and 5 bases from J, with 9 bases between. Germline V gene data show CDR1 as MNHEY and CDR2 as SVGAGI. The CDR3 nucleotides are TGTGCCAGCCGCGCGCTAACTGAAGCTTTCTTT. It is translated as CASRALTEAFF.

The chain links TRBV4-2 to TRBJ2-1; D perhaps matches TRBD2 (5 bases). V lost 3 bases to trimming and J lost 4 bases, with 13 bases between them. This CDR3 comprises 15 residues. Per the germline V gene, CDR1 is LGHNA and CDR2 is YNFKEQ. CDR3: CASSQAPGGYNEQFF. For the CDR3, the DNA is TGTGCCAGCAGCCAGGCCCCAGGAGGATACAATGAGCAGTTCTTC.

The chain carries TRBV7-3 and TRBJ1-5; a possible D gene is TRBD1 (5 bases). Per the germline V gene, CDR1 is SGHTA and CDR2 is FQGTGA. The CDR3 has 13 amino acids. Trimming took off 3 bases at V and 9 bases at J, with 12 bases between the two ends. In nucleotides, the CDR3 is TGTGCCAGCAGCTTTACAAGTGGGGCGCCCCAGCATTTT. It codes for CASSFTSGAPQHF.

V gene TRBV20-1 combines with J gene TRBJ2-3; 10 nucleotides line up with TRBD2. The V gene's germline CDR1 is DFQATT and CDR2 SNEGSKA (reference sequence). Trimming at V came to 2 bases and at J to 6 bases, leaving 11 bases not matched to a gene. The CDR3 loop spans 16 amino acids. The CDR3 nucleotides read TGCAGTGCTAGACCCCGGGGGTCTAGCGGGGGTGATACGCAGTATTTT. It is translated as CSARPRGSSGGDTQYF.

This clonotype was detected many times. The CDR3: CASSVGGTEAFF. CDR3 coding DNA: TGTGCCAGCAGCGTAGGAGGTACTGAAGCTTTCTTT. The chain carries TRBV9 and TRBJ1-1, with unresolved D. Trimming shortened V by 0 bases and J by 5 bases, and 5 bases separated the two germline ends. CDR3 size: 12 residues. Germline-derived CDR1 and CDR2 are SGDLS and YYNGEE. Drawing the rest from reference TRBV9 and TRBJ1-1, the complete variable domain is DSGVTQTPKHLITATGQRVTLRCSPRSGDLSVYWYQQSLDQGLQFLIQYYNGEERAKGNILERFSAQQFPDLHSELNLSSLELGDSALYFCASSVGGTEAFFGQGTRLTVV.

The J gene is TRBJ2-5, the V gene TRBV21-1. TRBV21-1 constitutes a pseudogene. CDR3 length: 13 amino acids. The CDR3 DNA is TGTGCCAGCAGCAAAAGGTTCAGGGAGACCCAGTACTTC. Amino acids: CASSKRFRETQYF.

About this clonotype: One end of the junction is discordant with germline, which a read error may explain. The rearrangement links TRBV29-1 to TRBJ1-2, with unresolved D. There are 10 residues in the CDR3. The germline V gene encodes CDR1 SQVTM and CDR2 ANQGSEA. The CDR3: CSVEASTDNF. CDR3 bases: TGCAGCGTTGAAGCATCTACCGACAACTTC.

This clonotype has more than one count but fewer than ten. The rearrangement joins TRBV20-1 to TRBJ1-6, with a tentative D call TRBD1 (6 bases). Germline V gene sequence: CDR1 DFQATT, CDR2 SNEGSKA (reference sequence). This CDR3 has 13 amino acids. The V end was cut by 2 bases, the J end by 7 bases, with 9 bases between. CDR3 sequence: CSARIQGNSPLHF. For the CDR3, the DNA is TGCAGTGCTAGAATCCAGGGGAATTCACCCCTCCACTTT.

The CDR3 sequence: CASRGLAGVTDTQYF. The CDR3 DNA reads TGTGCCAGCAGAGGACTAGCGGGTGTCACAGATACGCAGTATTTT. The chain is built from TRBV6-6 and TRBJ2-3, with 11 bases that match TRBD2. CDR1 and CDR2 (germline): MNHNY, SVGAGI (reference sequence). The CDR3 loop spans 15 amino acids. Trimming removed 6 bases from V and 2 bases from J; junction bases left unmatched: 4.

In this sample, this clonotype turned up a few times. The chain employs TRBV19 and TRBJ1-5; TRBD1 matches 7 bases. CDR3 length: 15 residues. Germline V gene sequence: CDR1 LNHDA, CDR2 SQIVND (reference sequence). V shed 6 bases and J 7 bases; nucleotides not matched to a gene: 12. CDR3: CASSTATGSGQPQHF. CDR3 in DNA: TGTGCCAGTAGCACCGCGACAGGGTCGGGGCAGCCCCAGCATTTT.

The chain carries TRBV6-2 or TRBV6-3 and TRBJ2-7, with D uncertain. This CDR3 spans 11 amino acids. From germline, CDR1 is MNHEY and CDR2 SVGEGT. V was shortened by 4 bases and J by 3 bases, with 4 bases between the two germline ends. CDR3 DNA sequence: TGTGCCAGCAGTTCGTACTACGAGCAGTACTTC. It yields the protein CASSSYYEQYF.

This chain joins TRBV5-6 and TRBJ2-3, with D uncertain. Germline V gene data show CDR1 as SGHDT and CDR2 as YYEEEE. The CDR3 sequence is 14 residues long. With 2 bases removed from V and 2 bases from J, the gap between germline ends came to 9 bases. Written as DNA, the CDR3 is TGTGCCAGCAGCTTTCCGGAGCACACAGATACGCAGTATTTT. It is translated as CASSFPEHTDTQYF. The full variable domain, in which reference TRBV5-6 and TRBJ2-3 provide the parts outside the CDR3, is DAGVTQSPTHLIKTRGQQVTLRCSPKSGHDTVSWYQQALGQGPQFIFQYYEEEERQRGNFPDRFSGHQFPNYSSELNVNALLLGDSALYLCASSFPEHTDTQYFGPGTRLTVL.

This clonotype was counted only a few times. The rearrangement joins TRBV4-3 to TRBJ2-1; the D is unclear. Trimming took off 0 bases at V and 14 bases at J, with 2 bases between the two ends. CDR1 is LGHNA, CDR2 YSLEER, per germline. CDR3 length: 9 residues. This chain's CDR3 is CASSQEEFF. The CDR3 DNA reads as TGCGCCAGCAGCCAAGAGGAGTTCTTC.

The genes are TRBV10-3 and TRBJ2-5, with D possibly matching TRBD2 (6 bases). The CDR3 spans 14 residues. Germline CDR1 and CDR2: ENHRY and SYGVKD. The V end lost 2 bases, the J end lost 2 bases, and 9 bases lay between the germline ends. This CDR3 reads CAISEPTRQETQYF. CDR3 coding DNA: TGTGCCATCAGTGAGCCGACTAGGCAAGAGACCCAGTACTTC.

The chain joins TRBV12-3 or TRBV12-4 to TRBJ2-3; 9 nucleotides match TRBD2. The CDR3 spans 15 residues. The V and J ends lost 6 bases and 4 bases, in that order; junction bases with no gene match: 8. DNA of the CDR3: TGTGCCAGCAGGTCTGCGGGGGGGCCCCCAGATACGCAGTATTTT. It translates to CASRSAGGPPDTQYF.

This clonotype was detected only a few times. V gene TRBV27 combines with J gene TRBJ1-6, with D unclear. The V gene lost 7 bases and the J gene lost 6 bases, with 7 bases spanning the gap. Germline V gene lookup returns CDR1 MNHEY and CDR2 SMNVEV (reference sequence). The CDR3 runs 12 residues. In DNA, the CDR3 is TGTGCCAGCACCTCGGGTAATTCACCCCTCCACTTT. It translates to CASTSGNSPLHF.

This chain joins TRBV14 and TRBJ2-7; no clear D. Trimming took 2 bases from V and 3 from J, leaving 11 bases between them. The CDR3 runs to 14 residues. CDR1 SGHDN and CDR2 FVKESK come from the germline V gene. CDR3 DNA: TGTGCCAGCAGCCAATGGGAAATAAGCTACGAGCAGTACTTC. Translating gives CASSQWEISYEQYF.

This chain uses TRBV7-8 with TRBJ2-4, with D tentatively TRBD2 (5 bases). Germline V gene data show CDR1 as SGHVS and CDR2 as FQNEAQ. With 2 bases removed from V and 6 bases from J, the gap between germline ends came to 11 bases. This CDR3 has 14 amino acids. CDR3 DNA sequence: TGTGCCAGCAGCTTAAAAGCGGTGGGAAACATTCAGTACTTC. Amino acids: CASSLKAVGNIQYF.